This TCR beta chain was recovered during a study of breast tumors, draining lymph nodes, adjacent tissues. Study findings and constraints: Luminal-like breast cancer showed significantly greater tumor-nontumor repertoire similarity than basal-like breast cancer did.

This clonotype was detected many times. No antigen is known for it. Axillary draining lymph nodes of breast cancer patients supplied the node samples. MiXCR, applied by TCRdb to the multiplex PCR reads, yields one record per CDR3 protein. In the table there are 180,000 or so distinct CDR3 sequences, around a third of which are singletons. The specimen sequenced was axillary lymph node tissue. The sequence was obtained from a female donor with breast cancer. Some clones in this sample may be carry-over from other donors' samples.

Written as DNA, the CDR3 is TGCGCCAGCAGCTTGAACAGGGAAGGCTACACCTTC. Amino acid sequence: CASSLNREGYTF. V is TRBV5-1 and J is TRBJ1-2; D perhaps matches TRBD1 (6 bases). There are 12 residues in the CDR3. Trimming stripped 1 base from V and 8 bases from J, with 9 bases between. Germline CDR1 reads SGHRS; CDR2 reads YFSETQ. Together with reference TRBV5-1 and TRBJ1-2, the CDR3 gives the full variable domain: KAGVTQTPRYLIKTRGQQVTLSCSPISGHRSVSWYQQTPGQGLQFLFEYFSETQRNKGNFPGRFSGRQFSNSRSEMNVSTLELGDSALYLCASSLNREGYTFGSGTRLTVV.